Listed here are 17 T cell receptor beta chains from one sample, sequenced in a study of CD8+ T cells in alopecia areata. As for treatment: oral pan-JAK inhibitor, 5-10 mg twice daily. Sequencing relied on a cDNA template that was reverse transcribed from extracted RNA. Method: immunoSEQ multiplex PCR; TCRdb's copy keeps in-frame clones and lacks some. Of around 160,000 clones listed, around three fifths are singletons. Sequenced here: CD4+ T cells sorted from blood, sampled at week 24, from a patient treated with tofacitinib. The receptors come from a human donor with alopecia areata.

The rearrangement uses TRBV6-6 and TRBJ1-2; D is possibly TRBD1 (6 bases). CDR1 is MNHNY, CDR2 SVGAGI, per germline (reference sequence). The CDR3 has 15 residues. The V end was cut by 2 bases, the J end by 6 bases, with 16 bases between. In DNA form, the CDR3 reads TGTGCCAGCAGTTACGGTACGGGGGCTATCGATGGCTACACCTTC. It translates to CASSYGTGAIDGYTF.

The rearrangement joins TRBV30 to TRBJ2-1, with TRBD2 matching 11 bases. From germline, CDR1 is GTSNPN and CDR2 SVGIG (reference sequence). CDR3 length equals 14 residues. The junction had 3 bases not matched to a gene; V was cut back by 2 bases and J by 6 bases. The CDR3, as DNA: TGTGCCTGGAGTCTAGCGGGGGGCCCCAATGAGCAGTTCTTC. Its translation is CAWSLAGGPNEQFF.

V is TRBV6-6 and J is TRBJ1-2, with TRBD1 as a possible D gene (6 bases). The germline CDR1 and CDR2 sequences are MNHNY and SVGAGI (reference sequence). V lost 10 bases and J lost 4, with 25 bases in between. The CDR3 has 16 amino acids. CDR3 bases: TGTGCCACCAGGAACTTGGGCAGGGGAGGGGCCTATGGCTACACCTTC. This gives the protein CATRNLGRGGAYGYTF.

The genes are TRBV2 and TRBJ1-2; no definite D call. The CDR3 covers 14 residues. V was cut by 6 bases and J by 2 bases, with 13 bases left in between. Germline loops: CDR1 SNHLY, CDR2 FYNNEI. The CDR3 spells CASRENGVNYGYTF. The CDR3 region has the DNA TGTGCCAGCAGAGAAAACGGGGTGAACTATGGCTACACCTTC.

This clone has only a few counts. This chain connects TRBV9 to TRBJ2-7; D possibly uses TRBD1 or TRBD2 (5 bases each). Germline V gives CDR1 SGDLS, CDR2 YYNGEE. With 2 bases removed from V and 3 bases from J, the gap between germline ends came to 15 bases. The CDR3 is 15 residues long. This CDR3 reads CASSVSPRENYEQYF. CDR3 nucleotides: TGTGCCAGCAGCGTTTCCCCCAGGGAGAACTACGAGCAGTACTTC.

This clone was counted only a few times. This sequence joins TRBV5-6 and TRBJ2-7; 10 nucleotides match TRBD2. The CDR3 is 16 amino acids. The trim removed 5 bases at V and 2 bases at J, leaving 10 bases unmatched. CDR1 and CDR2 from the germline V gene are SGHDT and YYEEEE. CDR3 in amino acids: CASRRRTSGIAYEQYF. The CDR3 DNA reads as TGTGCCAGCAGACGGAGGACTAGCGGAATCGCCTACGAGCAGTACTTC. The entire variable domain, with the rest obtained from reference TRBV5-6 and TRBJ2-7, is as follows: DAGVTQSPTHLIKTRGQQVTLRCSPKSGHDTVSWYQQALGQGPQFIFQYYEEEERQRGNFPDRFSGHQFPNYSSELNVNALLLGDSALYLCASRRRTSGIAYEQYFGPGTRLTVT.

This chain connects TRBV11-3 to TRBJ2-1; a weak D match, TRBD2 (6 bases). The CDR3 contains 14 residues. Trimming stripped 6 bases from V and 9 bases from J, with 18 bases between. CDR1 SGHNT and CDR2 YENEEA come from the germline V gene. CDR3 amino acids: CASSRGGKFGEQFF. The CDR3 coding sequence is TGTGCCAGCAGTCGTGGAGGGAAGTTTGGTGAGCAGTTCTTC.

The chain carries TRBV9 and TRBJ1-3; D is undetermined. Trimming pared 2 bases from V and 0 bases from J, leaving 6 bases between. This CDR3 is built from 14 residues. Per the germline V gene, CDR1 is SGDLS and CDR2 is YYNGEE. This CDR3 is CASSVRNSGNTIYF. The CDR3 nucleotides are TGTGCCAGCAGCGTGCGTAACTCTGGAAACACCATATATTTT.

This chain links TRBV18 with TRBJ1-1; no clear D gene. CDR3 length: 13 amino acids. The V and J ends lost 2 bases and 5 bases respectively, with 9 bases between them. Germline V gene sequence: CDR1 KGHSH, CDR2 LQKENI. CDR3 in DNA: TGTGCCAGCTCACCAACGACGGCTACTGAAGCTTTCTTT. Its protein is CASSPTTATEAFF.

The chain joins TRBV10-3 to TRBJ1-2; D remains ambiguous. Germline assignment: CDR1 ENHRY and CDR2 SYGVKD. Trimming took 0 bases from V and 2 from J, leaving 1 base between them. The CDR3 spans 12 residues. The CDR3 bases are TGTGCCATCAGTGAGTCCAACTATGGCTACACCTTC. Protein: CAISESNYGYTF.

The chain combines TRBV5-1 with TRBJ2-7; D gene uncertain. The CDR3 contains 13 residues. Per germline, CDR1 SGHRS and CDR2 YFSETQ. V was pared by 1 base and J by 2 bases, with 7 bases between. The CDR3 DNA is TGCGCCAGCAGCTTGCTTAGAGCCTACGAGCAGTACTTC. As protein: CASSLLRAYEQYF.

This chain uses TRBV19 with TRBJ1-2; 9 nucleotides match TRBD1. This CDR3 has 16 residues. Germline assignment: CDR1 LNHDA and CDR2 SQIVND (reference sequence). After removal of 5 bases from V and 4 bases from J, the junction contained 11 bases not matched to a gene. The DNA of the CDR3 is TGTGCCAGTAGTTTCCTTCCGGGACAGGGTGTCTATGGCTACACCTTC. This sequence encodes CASSFLPGQGVYGYTF.

The chain carries TRBV11-2 and TRBJ1-1; D gene uncertain. Looked up from germline, CDR1 is SGHAT and CDR2 is FQNNGV. V lost 1 base and J 4 bases, leaving 10 bases between the germline ends. The CDR3 covers 14 residues. The CDR3 sequence is CASSLATLSTEAFF. In nucleotides, the CDR3 is TGTGCCAGCAGCTTAGCTACCTTAAGCACTGAAGCTTTCTTT.

This clone was seen a few times. This chain uses TRBV11-3 with TRBJ2-5; 15 bases align to TRBD2. The germline gives CDR1 SGHNT, CDR2 YENEEA. The CDR3 loop spans 16 amino acids. Unmatched junction bases numbered 3, after V lost 5 bases and J lost 2 bases. The CDR3, as DNA: TGTGCCAGCAGCCCGGGACTAGCGGGGGGTCAAGAGACCCAGTACTTC. Its protein product is CASSPGLAGGQETQYF.

The CDR3 is CASRVQGGGDTQYF. CDR3 in DNA: TGTGCCAGCAGAGTACAGGGGGGAGGCGATACGCAGTATTTT. The genes are TRBV2 and TRBJ2-3, with 8 bases that match TRBD1. The J segment lost 6 bases and the V segment lost 6 bases, leaving 8 bases of the junction unmatched. Germline values: CDR1 SNHLY, CDR2 FYNNEI. The CDR3 is 14 residues long. Drawing the rest from reference TRBV2 and TRBJ2-3, the complete variable domain is EPEVTQTPSHQVTQMGQEVILRCVPISNHLYFYWYRQILGQKVEFLVSFYNNEISEKSEIFDDQFSVERPDGSNFTLKIRSTKLEDSAMYFCASRVQGGGDTQYFGPGTRLTVL.

A word on this clone: Other DNA sequences of this sample code for an identical CDR3. The chain links TRBV4-1 to TRBJ2-3; no firm D call. The CDR3 contains 14 residues. Germline CDR1 is MGHRA and CDR2 is YSYEKL. With 0 bases removed from V and 0 bases from J, the gap between germline ends came to 4 bases. The DNA for the CDR3 is TGCGCCAGCAGCCAAGACAGAAGCACAGATACGCAGTATTTT. Its protein product is CASSQDRSTDTQYF.

This clone was detected once. The rearrangement uses TRBV20-1 and TRBJ2-7; no reliable D call. This CDR3 region has 11 residues. Trimming cost V 4 bases and J 2 bases, with 6 bases left between them. CDR1 is DFQATT and CDR2 is SNEGSKA in the germline V gene (reference sequence). The CDR3 region is CSAKVTYEQYF. As DNA, the CDR3 is TGCAGTGCTAAGGTAACCTACGAGCAGTACTTC.